These 23 T cell receptor beta chains were all obtained from the same sample, sequenced in a study of response to subunit inactivated influenza vaccine. TCRdb re-derived calls from the RT-PCR reads in MiXCR, one entry per CDR3 protein. The table has under 850,000 distinct CDR3 sequences, approximately 18% seen once. The sequencing used PBMCs from blood, collected 5 days after vaccination. The receptors were gathered from a man aged 50 to 60 who received an inactivated influenza vaccine.

This sequence joins TRBV20-1 and TRBJ2-1; D could derive from TRBD1 or TRBD2 (5 bases each). Germline assignment: CDR1 DFQATT and CDR2 SNEGSKA (reference sequence). V lost 5 bases and J 4 bases, leaving 15 bases between the germline ends. The CDR3 runs 14 residues. This CDR3 is CSADPPGPYNEQFF. For the CDR3, the DNA is TGCAGTGCTGACCCCCCGGGACCGTACAATGAGCAGTTCTTC.

The chain recombines TRBV6-2 or TRBV6-3 with TRBJ2-5; D not certain. V dropped 6 bases and J dropped 4 bases, with 12 bases sitting between them. This CDR3 region has 13 residues. Per the germline V gene, CDR1 is MNHEY and CDR2 is SVGEGT. In nucleotides, the CDR3 is TGTGCCAGCAGCGTAGGAGTAAGAGAGACCCAGTACTTC. Its protein product is CASSVGVRETQYF.

This clonotype showed up many times. J is TRBJ1-1 and V is TRBV5-1; a weak D match, TRBD1 (5 bases). Trimming cost V 3 bases and J 1 base, with 7 bases left between them. The CDR3 runs to 13 residues. From germline, CDR1 is SGHRS and CDR2 YFSETQ. CDR3 loop: CASSWTRNTEAFF. The CDR3 DNA reads as TGCGCCAGCAGCTGGACAAGGAACACTGAAGCTTTCTTT.

This clonotype was picked up a small number of times. This CDR3 is CASGPSGRVTDTQYF. DNA for the CDR3: TGTGCCAGCGGACCTAGCGGGAGGGTCACAGATACGCAGTATTTT. The chain has TRBV12-3 or TRBV12-4 and TRBJ2-3; 12 positions agree with TRBD2. Losses at the gene ends were 8 bases for V and 2 bases for J; bases not matched to a gene: 5. This CDR3 has 15 amino acids.

V is TRBV20-1 and J is TRBJ2-7; 7 bases are a match to TRBD2. The CDR3 totals 13 residues. J was trimmed by 0 bases and V by 3 bases; bases with no gene match: 2. Germline assignment: CDR1 DFQATT and CDR2 SNEGSKA (reference sequence). The CDR3 bases are TGCAGTGCTAGCGGGGGGAGCTCCTACGAGCAGTACTTC. Amino acids: CSASGGSSYEQYF.

This clonotype was seen a handful of times. An end of the junction differs from the germline gene, which may be a read error. The genes are TRBV5-1 and TRBJ2-2; D possibly corresponds to TRBD2 (6 bases). This CDR3 contains 15 residues. Germline loops: CDR1 SGHRS, CDR2 YFSETQ. CDR3 DNA: TGCGCCAGCAGCGTCCGGGGAGGATCCACCCGGGAGCTGTTTTTT. This sequence encodes CASSVRGGSTRELFF.

The gene calls are TRBV5-1 and TRBJ1-4; possible D gene TRBD1, 6 bases. Looked up from germline, CDR1 is SGHRS and CDR2 is YFSETQ. The CDR3 is made up of 14 amino acids. The V gene lost 2 bases and the J gene lost 5 bases, with 10 bases spanning the gap. CDR3: CASSLTTGNEKLFF. The CDR3 DNA reads TGCGCCAGCAGCTTAACAACAGGGAATGAAAAACTGTTTTTT.

J is TRBJ2-7 and V is TRBV14; D perhaps matches TRBD2 (6 bases). CDR3 size: 13 residues. V lost 1 base and J lost 7, with 11 bases in between. Germline CDR1 SGHDN, CDR2 FVKESK. CDR3 nucleotides: TGTGCCAGCAGCCAAGTCAGGGCGGGAGAGCAGTACTTC. Protein sequence: CASSQVRAGEQYF.

This chain links TRBV5-1 with TRBJ2-7, with 9 positions matching TRBD2. Germline CDR1 reads SGHRS; CDR2 reads YFSETQ. The trim removed 0 bases at V and 4 bases at J, leaving 2 bases unmatched. The CDR3 contains 14 residues. CDR3 sequence: CASSLGLADYEQYF. In DNA form, the CDR3 reads TGCGCCAGCAGCTTGGGACTAGCGGATTACGAGCAGTACTTC.

This chain's CDR3 is CASSLVSTTF. The CDR3 DNA reads TGTGCCAGCAGCTTAGTGTCGACCACCTTC. V is TRBV11-2 and J is TRBJ1-2; D is unclear. With 1 base removed from V and 13 bases from J, the gap between germline ends came to 7 bases. The CDR3 has 10 amino acids. Looked up from germline, CDR1 is SGHAT and CDR2 is FQNNGV.

V is TRBV12-3 or TRBV12-4 and J is TRBJ2-1; 8 bases align to TRBD2. V lost 1 base, J lost 3 bases, and 5 bases stayed unmatched. The CDR3 loop spans 16 amino acids. CDR3 region: CASSLVGLELYNEQFF. In DNA, the CDR3 is TGTGCCAGCAGTTTAGTGGGACTAGAGCTCTACAATGAGCAGTTCTTC.

The chain carries TRBV7-9 and TRBJ1-5; 7 nucleotides match TRBD1. The CDR3 spans 15 residues. The germline gives CDR1 SEHNR, CDR2 FQNEAQ (reference sequence). With V trimmed by 5 bases and J by 2 bases, 6 bases remained unmatched. CDR3 DNA: TGTGCCAGCAGCGCTGACGGACAGGGCAATCAGCCCCAGCATTTT. Its translation: CASSADGQGNQPQHF.

This clonotype was counted at least ten times. The V and J genes are TRBV20-1 and TRBJ2-5, with TRBD2 as a possible D gene (6 bases). Germline lookup yields CDR1 DFQATT and CDR2 SNEGSKA (reference sequence). V was pared by 3 bases and J by 2 bases, with 16 bases between. The CDR3 is 15 residues long. CDR3 protein: CSARALGSGQETQYF. The CDR3 nucleotides are TGCAGTGCTAGGGCCCTGGGTAGCGGACAAGAGACCCAGTACTTC.

This clonotype was counted only a few times. J is TRBJ2-7 and V is TRBV6-2 or TRBV6-3, with 11 bases fitting TRBD2. From germline, CDR1 is MNHEY and CDR2 SVGEGT. CDR3 length: 16 residues. The V segment lost 5 bases and the J segment 0 bases; nucleotides outside the gene matches: 6. As DNA, the CDR3 is TGTGCCAGCAGTCTCGGGACTAGCGGAAACTCCTACGAGCAGTACTTC. It specifies CASSLGTSGNSYEQYF.

This clonotype was counted a few times. This rearrangement joins TRBV4-1 to TRBJ1-2; D gene uncertain. In germline, CDR1 is MGHRA, CDR2 YSYEKL. The CDR3 length is 15 residues. With 3 bases removed from V and 4 bases from J, the gap between germline ends came to 15 bases. CDR3 sequence: CASSQPRAGVYGYTF. The CDR3 DNA follows: TGCGCCAGCAGCCAGCCTAGGGCGGGAGTCTATGGCTACACCTTC.

The chain joins TRBV28 to TRBJ2-7, with D hard to call. The CDR3 loop spans 14 amino acids. Germline loops: CDR1 MDHEN, CDR2 SYDVKM. The V end was cut by 7 bases, the J end by 6 bases, with 19 bases between. Here the CDR3 DNA reads TGTGCCAGCACCTCCAGTTCGCTCGCCACCGAGCAGTACTTC. As protein: CASTSSSLATEQYF.

In its sample, this clonotype was seen many times. V is TRBV20-1 and J is TRBJ2-1; a possible D gene is TRBD2 (5 bases). Germline V gives CDR1 DFQATT, CDR2 SNEGSKA (reference sequence). V dropped 5 bases and J dropped 4 bases, with 18 bases sitting between them. This CDR3 has 15 amino acids. CDR3 sequence (DNA): TGCAGTGCTCAACGCCCTGGACTTTCTTACAATGAGCAGTTCTTC. Its protein is CSAQRPGLSYNEQFF.

V gene TRBV20-1 combines with J gene TRBJ1-5; TRBD1 matches 7 bases. The ends lost 3 bases at V and 0 bases at J; junction bases unmatched: 8. Per the germline V gene, CDR1 is DFQATT and CDR2 is SNEGSKA (reference sequence). The CDR3 runs 16 residues. The DNA of the CDR3 is TGCAGTGCTAGGGGGGACAGACAGAATAGCAATCAGCCCCAGCATTTT. Amino acids: CSARGDRQNSNQPQHF.

The chain joins TRBV7-9 to TRBJ2-5, with TRBD1 as a possible D gene (6 bases). The CDR3 loop spans 15 amino acids. Trimming removed 7 bases from V and 5 bases from J, with 20 bases in between. Germline V gene lookup returns CDR1 SEHNR and CDR2 FQNEAQ (reference sequence). This CDR3 reads CASTERSGVGETQYF. As DNA, the CDR3 is TGTGCCAGCACCGAGAGGTCAGGGGTAGGGGAGACCCAGTACTTC.

V gene TRBV28 combines with J gene TRBJ2-3; 7 bases align to TRBD1. Germline V CDR1 and CDR2: MDHEN, SYDVKM. Trimming cost V 3 bases and J 5 bases; bases outside gene matches: 23. The CDR3 has 20 residues. The CDR3 loop reads CASSFPLDRPTYGAGDTQYF. DNA of the CDR3: TGTGCCAGCAGTTTCCCTTTGGACAGGCCAACCTATGGGGCTGGAGATACGCAGTATTTT.

The chain is built from TRBV29-1 and TRBJ2-7; D is possibly TRBD2 (7 bases). Germline CDR1 and CDR2: SQVTM and ANQGSEA. CDR3 size: 13 residues. Deletions cut 6 bases from V and 7 bases from J, with 19 bases between. In nucleotides, the CDR3 is TGCAGCGTGGGGGGCGGGAGCCCGGGAGAGCAGTACTTC. Protein sequence: CSVGGGSPGEQYF.

The chain uses TRBV6-5 and TRBJ1-1; D is possibly TRBD1 (6 bases). CDR1 is MNHEY and CDR2 is SVGAGI in the germline V gene. V was pared by 4 bases and J by 10 bases, with 22 bases between. This CDR3 contains 15 residues. The CDR3 DNA follows: TGTGCCAGCAGTTCTCACTCCGGACAGCAAGGAGGAGCTTTCTTT. Encoded protein: CASSSHSGQQGGAFF.

The rearrangement links TRBV12-3 or TRBV12-4 to TRBJ1-2, with a tentative D call TRBD1 (5 bases). The CDR3 is 14 residues long. V lost 7 bases to trimming and J lost 2 bases, with 14 bases between them. CDR3 DNA: TGTGCCAGCACCTCGGGGGAAGCCAACTATGGCTACACCTTC. This translates into CASTSGEANYGYTF.